One T cell receptor beta chain is described in this entry. Germline values: CDR1 SGHAT, CDR2 FQDESV (reference sequence). V shed 5 bases and J shed 3 bases, with 13 bases lying between them. The CDR3 runs 14 residues. The data stem from a study of blood T cells in healthy people across ages. A minimum of 7 million PBMCs was isolated per sample. With a J-beta primer mix and a sample-barcoded 5' primer, a second PCR ran about 7 to 12 cycles. TCRdb itself ran the 5' RACE reads through MiXCR, one entry per CDR3 protein. Among 1.6 million or so distinct CDR3 sequences listed, 30% to 40% were seen once. Specimen: blood. The J gene is TRBJ1-1, the V gene TRBV11-1; no firm D call. The sequence came from a woman in her 30s in good health. CDR3 DNA: TGTGCCAGCAGCCCCAGTAGGGAGGACACTGAAGCTTTCTTT. Translating it yields CASSPSREDTEAFF. Full variable domain (rest looked up from reference TRBV11-1 and TRBJ1-1): EAEVAQSPRYKITEKSQAVAFWCDPISGHATLYWYRQILGQGPELLVQFQDESVVDDSQLPKDRFSAERLKGVDSTLKIQPAELGDSAMYLCASSPSREDTEAFFGQGTRLTVV.